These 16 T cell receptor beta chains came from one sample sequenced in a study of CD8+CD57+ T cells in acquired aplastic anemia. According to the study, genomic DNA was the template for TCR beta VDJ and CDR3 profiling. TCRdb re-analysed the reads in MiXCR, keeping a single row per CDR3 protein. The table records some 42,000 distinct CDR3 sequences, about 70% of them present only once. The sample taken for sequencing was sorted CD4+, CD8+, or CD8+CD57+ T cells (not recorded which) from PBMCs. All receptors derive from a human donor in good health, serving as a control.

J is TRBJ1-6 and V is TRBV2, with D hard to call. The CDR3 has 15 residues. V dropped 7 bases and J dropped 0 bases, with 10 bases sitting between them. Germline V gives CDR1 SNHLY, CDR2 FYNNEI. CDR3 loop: CASMLGNSYNSPLHF. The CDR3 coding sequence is TGTGCCAGCATGTTGGGGAACTCCTATAATTCACCCCTCCACTTT.

CDR3: CASSLGHNNYGYTF. The CDR3 DNA is TGTGCCAGCAGCTTAGGTCACAATAACTATGGCTACACCTTC. The chain is built from TRBV11-2 and TRBJ1-2, with D uncertain. Per the germline V gene, CDR1 is SGHAT and CDR2 is FQNNGV. This CDR3 has 14 amino acids. Trimming took off 1 base at V and 1 base at J, with 7 bases between the two ends.

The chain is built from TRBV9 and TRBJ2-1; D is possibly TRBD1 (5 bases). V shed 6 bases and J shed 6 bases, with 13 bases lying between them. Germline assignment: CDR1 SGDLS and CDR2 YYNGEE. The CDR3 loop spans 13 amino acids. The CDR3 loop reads CASTSRVPNEQFF. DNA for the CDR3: TGTGCCAGCACGTCCAGGGTCCCCAATGAGCAGTTCTTC. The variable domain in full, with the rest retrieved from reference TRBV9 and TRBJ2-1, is DSGVTQTPKHLITATGQRVTLRCSPRSGDLSVYWYQQSLDQGLQFLIQYYNGEERAKGNILERFSAQQFPDLHSELNLSSLELGDSALYFCASTSRVPNEQFFGPGTRLTVL.

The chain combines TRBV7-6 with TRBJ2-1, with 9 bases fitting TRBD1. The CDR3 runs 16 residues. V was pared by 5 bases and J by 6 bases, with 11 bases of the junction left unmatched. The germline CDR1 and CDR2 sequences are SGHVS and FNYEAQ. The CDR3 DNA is TGTGCCAGCAGCCAACCGGGACAGGGCGAGGGCAATGAGCAGTTCTTC. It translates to CASSQPGQGEGNEQFF.

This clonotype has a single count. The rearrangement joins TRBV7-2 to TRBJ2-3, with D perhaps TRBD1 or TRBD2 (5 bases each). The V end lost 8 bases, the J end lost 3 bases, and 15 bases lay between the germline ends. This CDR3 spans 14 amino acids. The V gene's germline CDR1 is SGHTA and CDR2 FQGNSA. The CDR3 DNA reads TGTGCCAGCGGATCGGGGCTTGAAACAGATACGCAGTATTTT. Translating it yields CASGSGLETDTQYF.

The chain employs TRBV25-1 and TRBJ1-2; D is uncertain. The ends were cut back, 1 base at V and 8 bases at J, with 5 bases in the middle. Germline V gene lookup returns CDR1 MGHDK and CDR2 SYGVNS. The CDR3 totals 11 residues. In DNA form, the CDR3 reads TGTGCCAGCAGTGAATCTTACGGCTACACCTTC. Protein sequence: CASSESYGYTF.

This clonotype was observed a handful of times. Written as DNA, the CDR3 is TGTGCCATCAGTGAGTCACGGCAGGGTAACAACGAGCAGTACTTC. It yields the protein CAISESRQGNNEQYF. V usage is TRBV10-3 and J usage is TRBJ2-7; possibly TRBD1 for D (5 bases). Germline CDR1 reads ENHRY; CDR2 reads SYGVKD. This CDR3 contains 15 residues. The V end lost 0 bases, the J end lost 5 bases, and 14 bases lay between the germline ends.

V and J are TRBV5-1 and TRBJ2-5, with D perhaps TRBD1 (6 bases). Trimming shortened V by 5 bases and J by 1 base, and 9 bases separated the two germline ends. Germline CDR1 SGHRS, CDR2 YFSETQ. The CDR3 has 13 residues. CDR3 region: CASRQGPQETQYF. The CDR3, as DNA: TGCGCCAGCAGACAGGGACCCCAAGAGACCCAGTACTTC.

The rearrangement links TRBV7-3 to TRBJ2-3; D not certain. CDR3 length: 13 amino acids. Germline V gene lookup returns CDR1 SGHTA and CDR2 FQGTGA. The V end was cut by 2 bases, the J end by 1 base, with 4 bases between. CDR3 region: CASSLVRTDTQYF. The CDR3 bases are TGTGCCAGCAGCTTAGTACGCACAGATACGCAGTATTTT.

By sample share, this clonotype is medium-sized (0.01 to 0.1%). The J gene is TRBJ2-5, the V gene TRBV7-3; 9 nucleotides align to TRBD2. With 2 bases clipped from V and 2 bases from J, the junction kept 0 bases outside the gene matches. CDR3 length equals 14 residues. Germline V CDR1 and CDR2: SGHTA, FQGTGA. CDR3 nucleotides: TGTGCCAGCAGCTTAGCGGGGGGGCAAGAGACCCAGTACTTC. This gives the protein CASSLAGGQETQYF.

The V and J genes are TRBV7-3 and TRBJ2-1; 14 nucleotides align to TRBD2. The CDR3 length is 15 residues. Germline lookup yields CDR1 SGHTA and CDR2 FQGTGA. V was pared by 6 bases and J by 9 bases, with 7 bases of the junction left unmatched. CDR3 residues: CASRSGTSGRSEQFF. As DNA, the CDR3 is TGTGCCAGCAGGTCCGGGACTAGCGGGAGAAGTGAGCAGTTCTTC.

CDR3 loop: CASSEADTQYF. Here the CDR3 DNA reads TGTGCCAGCAGTGAAGCGGATACGCAGTATTTT. This chain links TRBV2 with TRBJ2-3, with D unresolved. Trimming pared 0 bases from V and 6 bases from J, leaving 1 base between. This CDR3 spans 11 amino acids. Per the germline V gene, CDR1 is SNHLY and CDR2 is FYNNEI.

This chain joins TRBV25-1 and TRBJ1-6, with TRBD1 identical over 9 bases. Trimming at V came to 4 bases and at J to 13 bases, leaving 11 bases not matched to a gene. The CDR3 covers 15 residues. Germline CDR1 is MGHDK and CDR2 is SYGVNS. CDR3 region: CASSGQGTGRYPLHF. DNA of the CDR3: TGTGCCAGCAGTGGACAGGGGACAGGGCGTTACCCCCTCCACTTT.

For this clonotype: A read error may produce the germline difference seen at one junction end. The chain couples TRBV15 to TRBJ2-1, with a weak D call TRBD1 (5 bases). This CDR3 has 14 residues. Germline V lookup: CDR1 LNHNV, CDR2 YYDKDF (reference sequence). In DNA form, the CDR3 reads TGTGCCACCAGCAGAGGGCAGGGTGGGAATGGGCAGTTCTTC. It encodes CATSRGQGGNGQFF.

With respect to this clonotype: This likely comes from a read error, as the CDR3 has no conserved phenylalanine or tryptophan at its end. The CDR3, as DNA: TGTGCCAGTAGTATCCGACAGAACGGCGAGACCCAGTACCTC. Its translation is CASSIRQNGETQYL. The V call is TRBV19, the J call TRBJ2-5; TRBD1 might be the D (5 bases). The CDR3 length is 14 residues. CDR1 is LNHDA, CDR2 SQIVND, per germline (reference sequence). V shed 3 bases and J shed 5 bases, with 13 bases lying between them.

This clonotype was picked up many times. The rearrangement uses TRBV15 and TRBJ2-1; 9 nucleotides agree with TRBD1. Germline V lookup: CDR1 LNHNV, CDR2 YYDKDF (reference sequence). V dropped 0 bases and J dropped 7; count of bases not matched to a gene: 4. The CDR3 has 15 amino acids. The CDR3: CATSRDRQGGNEQFF. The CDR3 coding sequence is TGTGCCACCAGCAGAGATAGACAGGGGGGGAATGAGCAGTTCTTC. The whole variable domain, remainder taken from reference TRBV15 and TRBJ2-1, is DAMVIQNPRYQVTQFGKPVTLSCSQTLNHNVMYWYQQKSSQAPKLLFHYYDKDFNNEADTPDNFQSRRPNTSFCFLDIRSPGLGDTAMYLCATSRDRQGGNEQFFGPGTRLTVL.